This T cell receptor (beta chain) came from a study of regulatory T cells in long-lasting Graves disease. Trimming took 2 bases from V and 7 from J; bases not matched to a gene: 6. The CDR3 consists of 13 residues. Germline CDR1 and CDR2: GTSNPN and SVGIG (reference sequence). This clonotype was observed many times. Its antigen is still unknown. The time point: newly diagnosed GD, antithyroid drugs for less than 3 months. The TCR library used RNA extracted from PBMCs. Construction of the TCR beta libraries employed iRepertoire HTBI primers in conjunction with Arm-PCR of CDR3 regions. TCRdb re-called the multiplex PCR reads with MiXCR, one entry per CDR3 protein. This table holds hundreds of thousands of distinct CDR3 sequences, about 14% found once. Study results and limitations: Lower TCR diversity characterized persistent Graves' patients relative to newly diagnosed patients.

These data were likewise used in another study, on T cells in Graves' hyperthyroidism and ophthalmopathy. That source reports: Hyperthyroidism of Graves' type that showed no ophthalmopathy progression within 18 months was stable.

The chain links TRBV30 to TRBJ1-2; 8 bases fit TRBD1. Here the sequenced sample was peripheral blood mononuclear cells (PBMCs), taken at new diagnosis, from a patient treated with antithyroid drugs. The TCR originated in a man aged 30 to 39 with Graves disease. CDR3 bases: TGTGCCTGGAGTACGGGACAGGAGGGTGGCTACACCTTC. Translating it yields CAWSTGQEGGYTF. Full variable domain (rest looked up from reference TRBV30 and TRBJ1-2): SQTIHQWPATLVQPVGSPLSLECTVEGTSNPNLYWYRQAAGRGLQLLFYSVGIGQISSEVPQNLSASRPQDRQFILSSKKLLLSDSGFYLCAWSTGQEGGYTFGSGTRLTVV.